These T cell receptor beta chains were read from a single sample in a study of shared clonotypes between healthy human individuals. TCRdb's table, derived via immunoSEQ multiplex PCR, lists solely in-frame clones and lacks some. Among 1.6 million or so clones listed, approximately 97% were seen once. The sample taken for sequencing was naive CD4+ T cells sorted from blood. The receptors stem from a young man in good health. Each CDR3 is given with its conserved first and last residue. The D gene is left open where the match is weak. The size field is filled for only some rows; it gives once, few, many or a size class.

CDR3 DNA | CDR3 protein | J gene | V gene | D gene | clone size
TGTGCCAGCAGCAAGAGGGGACTAGCGACAGCCCATGAGCAGTTCTTC | CASSKRGLATAHEQFF | TRBJ2-1 | TRBV21-1 | NA | NA
TGTGCCAGCAGCCCCCCGGGACAGGGGGCGTCTGACTATGGCTACACCTTC | CASSPPGQGASDYGYTF | TRBJ1-2 | TRBV5-4 | TRBD1 | NA
TGCGCCAGCAGCCAAGATCCGCGAATAGCGGGAGGTTACGAGCAGTACTTC | CASSQDPRIAGGYEQYF | TRBJ2-7 | TRBV4-1 | TRBD2 | NA
TGTGCCAGCACCCGACAGGGGATCGGAGAAGCTTTCTTT | CASTRQGIGEAFF | TRBJ1-1 | TRBV2 | TRBD1 | few
TGTGCCTGGAGACGGACAGGGGGCGATGGATATGAGCAGTTCTTC | CAWRRTGGDGYEQFF | TRBJ2-1 | TRBV30 | TRBD1 | NA
TGTGCCAGCAGCTTGGACGCGGGGAGCACAGATACGCAGTATTTT | CASSLDAGSTDTQYF | TRBJ2-3 | TRBV5-5 | NA | NA
TGTGCCAGCAGTTATTTAACAGGGGCTCCTAATGAGCAGTTCTTC | CASSYLTGAPNEQFF | TRBJ2-1 | TRBV7-8 | TRBD1 | once
TGTGCCAGCAGCTTCGGGGAAGGCTCTGGAAACACCATATATTTT | CASSFGEGSGNTIYF | TRBJ1-3 | TRBV11-3 | NA | NA
TGCGCCAGCAGCCAAGATCGGGTGGTATGGGAGCAGTACTTC | CASSQDRVVWEQYF | TRBJ2-7 | TRBV4-1 | NA | NA
TGTGCCAGCAGCGAAGGGAGCTGGACACTCGAAATCGCCTACGAGCAGTACTTC | CASSEGSWTLEIAYEQYF | TRBJ2-7 | TRBV6-1 | NA | NA
TGTGCCAGCAGTTCAGGGACAGACTCTGGAAACACCATATATTTT | CASSSGTDSGNTIYF | TRBJ1-3 | TRBV28 | TRBD1 | NA
TGTGCCAGCCACACCGGACAGGGTTGGTACTACGAGCAGTACTTC | CASHTGQGWYYEQYF | TRBJ2-7 | TRBV28 | TRBD1 | NA
TGTGCCAGCAGCTTAGGCCACGACCCATCCTACGAGCAGTACTTC | CASSLGHDPSYEQYF | TRBJ2-7 | TRBV11-2 | NA | once
TGTGCCAGCAGTTTCGCCGGGACGGTGCCGTCGAAGACCCAGTACTTC | CASSFAGTVPSKTQYF | TRBJ2-5 | TRBV6-5 | NA | once
TGTGCCAGCAGTTTGACTCTAAGCGGAAACACCATATATTTT | CASSLTLSGNTIYF | TRBJ1-3 | TRBV28 | NA | NA
TGCGCCAGCAGCCAAGATTTGTGGGCGGAAAAACTGTTTTTT | CASSQDLWAEKLFF | TRBJ1-4 | TRBV4-3 | NA | NA
TGTGCCAGCAGTTTATACGGGACTAGCCTCGAGCAGTACTTC | CASSLYGTSLEQYF | TRBJ2-7 | TRBV27 | TRBD2 | NA
TGTGCCAGTAGGCGACAGGGCGACTATGGCTACACCTTC | CASRRQGDYGYTF | TRBJ1-2 | TRBV19 | TRBD1 | once
TGTGCCTGGAGTGTACAGGGAGATACGCAGTATTTT | CAWSVQGDTQYF | TRBJ2-3 | TRBV30 | NA | NA
TGTGCCAGCAGCTCCTTGACAGGGATGAACTATGGCTACACCTTC | CASSSLTGMNYGYTF | TRBJ1-2 | TRBV11-2 | TRBD1 | NA
TGTGCCAGCAGCTTAGCGCACAGGGACAATGAAAAACTGTTTTTT | CASSLAHRDNEKLFF | TRBJ1-4 | TRBV7-8 | NA | NA
TGTGCCAGCAGCTCCGGGTTGAGTCGTCAGCTTAATGAAAAACTGTTTTTT | CASSSGLSRQLNEKLFF | TRBJ1-4 | TRBV7-9 | NA | NA
TGTGCCACTAGATTGAGGCGGCCCCAGCATTTT | CATRLRRPQHF | TRBJ1-5 | TRBV6-5 | NA | NA
TGTGCCAGCAGTTATTCCGTGACAGGGCCCTACGAGCAGTACTTC | CASSYSVTGPYEQYF | TRBJ2-7 | TRBV28 | TRBD1 | NA
TGTGCCAGCTCACTGAGCTCCTACAATGAGCAGTTCTTC | CASSLSSYNEQFF | TRBJ2-1 | TRBV18 | NA | NA
TGCGCCAGCAGTGAGTCCGGGGCCGCTGGAAACACCATATATTTT | CASSESGAAGNTIYF | TRBJ1-3 | TRBV10-1 | NA | NA
TGCGCCAGCAGCCAGTCACAGGGGTACCAAGAGACCCAGTACTTC | CASSQSQGYQETQYF | TRBJ2-5 | TRBV5-1 | TRBD1 | NA
TGTGCCAGCTCACCACGGGACAGGGTTACTGGGGCCAACGTCCTGACTTTC | CASSPRDRVTGANVLTF | TRBJ2-6 | TRBV18 | TRBD1 | NA